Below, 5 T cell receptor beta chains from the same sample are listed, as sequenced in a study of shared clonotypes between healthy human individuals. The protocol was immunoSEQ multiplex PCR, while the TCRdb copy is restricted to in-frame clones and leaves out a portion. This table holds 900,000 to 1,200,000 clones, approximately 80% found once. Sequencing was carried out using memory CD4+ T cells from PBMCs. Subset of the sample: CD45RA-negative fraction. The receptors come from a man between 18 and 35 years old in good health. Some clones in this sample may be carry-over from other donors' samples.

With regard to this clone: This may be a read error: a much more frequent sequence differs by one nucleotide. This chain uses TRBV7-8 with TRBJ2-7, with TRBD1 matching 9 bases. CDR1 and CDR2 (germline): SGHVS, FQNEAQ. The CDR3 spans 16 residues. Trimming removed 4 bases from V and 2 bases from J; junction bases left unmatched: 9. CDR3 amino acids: CASSSRPGQGPYEQYF. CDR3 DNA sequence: TGTGCCAGCAGCTCCCGACCGGGACAGGGTCCCTACGAGCAGTACTTC.

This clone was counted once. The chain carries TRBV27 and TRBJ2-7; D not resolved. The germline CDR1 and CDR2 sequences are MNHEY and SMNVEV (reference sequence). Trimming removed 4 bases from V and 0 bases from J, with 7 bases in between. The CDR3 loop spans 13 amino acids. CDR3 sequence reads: CASSWTVSYEQYF. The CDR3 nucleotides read TGTGCCAGCAGTTGGACGGTCTCCTACGAGCAGTACTTC.

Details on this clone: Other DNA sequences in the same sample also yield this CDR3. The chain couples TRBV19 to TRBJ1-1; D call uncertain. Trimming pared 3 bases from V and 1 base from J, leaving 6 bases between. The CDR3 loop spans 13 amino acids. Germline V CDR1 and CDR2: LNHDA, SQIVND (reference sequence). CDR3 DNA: TGTGCCAGTAGTATTCGGCAGAACACTGAAGCTTTCTTT. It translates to CASSIRQNTEAFF.

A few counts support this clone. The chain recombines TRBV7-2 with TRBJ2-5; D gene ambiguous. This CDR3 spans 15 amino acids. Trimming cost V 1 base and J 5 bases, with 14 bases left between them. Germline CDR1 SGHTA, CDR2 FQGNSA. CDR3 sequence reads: CASSLVFIGSETQYF. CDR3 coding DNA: TGTGCCAGCAGCTTAGTTTTCATCGGGTCGGAGACCCAGTACTTC. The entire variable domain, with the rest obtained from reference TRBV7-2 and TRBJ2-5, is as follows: GAGVSQSPSNKVTEKGKDVELRCDPISGHTALYWYRQSLGQGLEFLIYFQGNSAPDKSGLPSDRFSAERTGGSVSTLTIQRTQQEDSAVYLCASSLVFIGSETQYFGPGTRLLVL.

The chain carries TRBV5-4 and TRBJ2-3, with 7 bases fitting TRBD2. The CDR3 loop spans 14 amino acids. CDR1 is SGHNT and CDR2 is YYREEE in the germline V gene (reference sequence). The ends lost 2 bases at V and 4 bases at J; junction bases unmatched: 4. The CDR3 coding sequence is TGTGCCAGCAGCTTCGCGGGAGTGGCAGATACGCAGTATTTT. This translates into CASSFAGVADTQYF.